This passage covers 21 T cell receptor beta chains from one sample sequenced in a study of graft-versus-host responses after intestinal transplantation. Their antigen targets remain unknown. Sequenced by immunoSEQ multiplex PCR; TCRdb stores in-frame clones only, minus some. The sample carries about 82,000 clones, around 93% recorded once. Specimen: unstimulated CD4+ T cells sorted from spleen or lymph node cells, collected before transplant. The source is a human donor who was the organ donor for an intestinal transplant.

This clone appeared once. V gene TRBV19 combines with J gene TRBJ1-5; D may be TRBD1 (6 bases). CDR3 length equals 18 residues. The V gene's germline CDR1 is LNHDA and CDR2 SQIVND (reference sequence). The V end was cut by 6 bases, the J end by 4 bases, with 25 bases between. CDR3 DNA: TGTGCCAGTAGACCCTCGGGGGGCGCAGGTTTCGAAAATCAGCCCCAGCATTTT. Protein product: CASRPSGGAGFENQPQHF.

The CDR3 sequence is CASSIFQWSTGELFF. As DNA, the CDR3 is TGTGCCAGTAGTATTTTTCAGTGGAGCACCGGGGAGCTGTTTTTT. The chain combines TRBV19 with TRBJ2-2, with no clear D. This CDR3 comprises 15 residues. CDR1 is LNHDA and CDR2 is SQIVND in the germline V gene (reference sequence). V was cut by 3 bases and J by 4 bases, with 12 bases left in between.

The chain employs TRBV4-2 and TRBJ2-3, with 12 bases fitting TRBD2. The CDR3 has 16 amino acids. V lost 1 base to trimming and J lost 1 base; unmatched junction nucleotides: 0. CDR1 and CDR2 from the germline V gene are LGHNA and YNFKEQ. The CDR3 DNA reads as TGTGCCAGCAGCCAAGGACTAGCGGGGGGCACAGATACGCAGTATTTT. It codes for CASSQGLAGGTDTQYF.

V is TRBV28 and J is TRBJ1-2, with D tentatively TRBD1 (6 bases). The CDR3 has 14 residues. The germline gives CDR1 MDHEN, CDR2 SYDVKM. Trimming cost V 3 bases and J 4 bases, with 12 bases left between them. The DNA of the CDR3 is TGTGCCAGCAGTTTCGAGGGGGAGCCCTATGGCTACACCTTC. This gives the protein CASSFEGEPYGYTF.

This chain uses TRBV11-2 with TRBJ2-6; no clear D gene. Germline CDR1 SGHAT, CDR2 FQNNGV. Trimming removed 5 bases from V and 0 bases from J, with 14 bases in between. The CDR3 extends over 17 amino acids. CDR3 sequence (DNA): TGTGCCAGCAGCCAGTTCGCTTTACGCTCTGGGGCCAACGTCCTGACTTTC. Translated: CASSQFALRSGANVLTF.

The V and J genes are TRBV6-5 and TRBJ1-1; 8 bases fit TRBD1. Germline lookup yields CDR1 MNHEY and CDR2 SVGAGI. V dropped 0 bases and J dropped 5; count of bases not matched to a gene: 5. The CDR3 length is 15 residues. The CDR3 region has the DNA TGTGCCAGCAGTTACTCAGGGACAGGAATGACTGAAGCTTTCTTT. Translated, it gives CASSYSGTGMTEAFF.

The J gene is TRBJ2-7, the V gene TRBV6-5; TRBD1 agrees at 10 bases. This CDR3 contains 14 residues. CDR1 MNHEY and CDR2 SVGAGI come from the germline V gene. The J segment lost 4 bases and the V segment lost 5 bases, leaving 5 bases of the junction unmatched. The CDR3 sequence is CASSRDRGIYEQYF. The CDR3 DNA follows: TGTGCCAGCAGTCGGGACAGGGGAATTTACGAGCAGTACTTC.

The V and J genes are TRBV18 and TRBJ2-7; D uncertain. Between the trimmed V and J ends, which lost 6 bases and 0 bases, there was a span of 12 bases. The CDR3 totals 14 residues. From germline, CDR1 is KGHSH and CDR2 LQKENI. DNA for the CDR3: TGTGCCAGCTCCCCCGGGTCTTCCTCCTACGAGCAGTACTTC. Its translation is CASSPGSSSYEQYF.

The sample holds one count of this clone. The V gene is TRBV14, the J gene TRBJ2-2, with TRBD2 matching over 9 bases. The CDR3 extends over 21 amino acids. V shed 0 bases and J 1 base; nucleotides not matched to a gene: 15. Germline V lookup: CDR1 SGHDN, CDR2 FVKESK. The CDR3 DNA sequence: TGTGCCAGCAGCCAAGATCACGGGTACGCGGGAGGGCCTCTGAACACCGGGGAGCTGTTTTTT. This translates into CASSQDHGYAGGPLNTGELFF. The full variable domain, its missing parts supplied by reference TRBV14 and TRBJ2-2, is EAGVTQFPSHSVIEKGQTVTLRCDPISGHDNLYWYRRVMGKEIKFLLHFVKESKQDESGMPNNRFLAERTGGTYSTLKVQPAELEDSGVYFCASSQDHGYAGGPLNTGELFFGEGSRLTVL.

CDR3 in amino acids: CASTIGGVQYNEQFF. CDR3 nucleotide sequence: TGTGCCAGTACGATAGGGGGGGTCCAATACAATGAGCAGTTCTTC. The gene calls are TRBV28 and TRBJ2-1; D may be TRBD2 (7 bases). Trimming took 9 bases from V and 4 from J, leaving 19 bases between them. Germline V gene data show CDR1 as MDHEN and CDR2 as SYDVKM. This CDR3 contains 15 residues. Supplemented by reference TRBV28 and TRBJ2-1, the full variable domain reads DVKVTQSSRYLVKRTGEKVFLECVQDMDHENMFWYRQDPGLGLRLIYFSYDVKMKEKGDIPEGYSVSREKKERFSLILESASTNQTSMYLCASTIGGVQYNEQFFGPGTRLTVL.

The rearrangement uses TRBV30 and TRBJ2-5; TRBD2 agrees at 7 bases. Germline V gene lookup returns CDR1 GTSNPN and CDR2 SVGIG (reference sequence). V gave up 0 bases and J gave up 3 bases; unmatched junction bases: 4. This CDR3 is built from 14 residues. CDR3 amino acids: CAWSVGGWKETQYF. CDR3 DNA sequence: TGTGCCTGGAGTGTGGGGGGGTGGAAAGAGACCCAGTACTTC.

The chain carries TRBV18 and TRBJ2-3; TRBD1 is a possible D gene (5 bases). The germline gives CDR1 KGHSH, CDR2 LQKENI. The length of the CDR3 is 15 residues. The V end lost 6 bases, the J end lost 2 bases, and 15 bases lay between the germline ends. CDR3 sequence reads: CASSPARAPTDTQYF. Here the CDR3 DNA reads TGTGCCAGCTCCCCGGCCAGGGCCCCCACAGATACGCAGTATTTT.

The CDR3 region is CASSYSRDRHNYGYTF. CDR3 DNA sequence: TGTGCCAGCAGTTACTCGAGGGACAGACATAACTATGGCTACACCTTC. The chain joins TRBV6-5 to TRBJ1-2; 7 bases agree with TRBD1. Germline CDR1 is MNHEY and CDR2 is SVGAGI. Trimming at V came to 0 bases and at J to 1 base, leaving 5 bases not matched to a gene. CDR3 length: 16 amino acids.

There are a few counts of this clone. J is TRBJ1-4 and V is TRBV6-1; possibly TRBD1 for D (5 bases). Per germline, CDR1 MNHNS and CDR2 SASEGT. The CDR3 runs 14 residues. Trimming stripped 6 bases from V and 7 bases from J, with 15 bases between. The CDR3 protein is CASRFGQWGEKLFF. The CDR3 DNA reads TGTGCCAGCAGGTTTGGACAATGGGGTGAAAAACTGTTTTTT.

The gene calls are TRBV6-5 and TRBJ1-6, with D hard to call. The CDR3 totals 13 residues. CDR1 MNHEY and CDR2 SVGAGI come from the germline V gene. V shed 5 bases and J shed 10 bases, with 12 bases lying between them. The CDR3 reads CASSRSPGSPLHF. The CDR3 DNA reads TGTGCCAGCAGTAGGAGTCCTGGGTCACCCCTCCACTTT.

The CDR3 DNA sequence: TGTGCCACCGGGACTAGCGGGAGAGGGGAGACCCAGTACTTC. Amino acids: CATGTSGRGETQYF. The chain combines TRBV10-3 with TRBJ2-5; the match to TRBD2 covers 14 bases. Germline V gene lookup returns CDR1 ENHRY and CDR2 SYGVKD. The CDR3 has 14 amino acids. Trimming removed 10 bases from V and 5 bases from J; junction bases left unmatched: 6.

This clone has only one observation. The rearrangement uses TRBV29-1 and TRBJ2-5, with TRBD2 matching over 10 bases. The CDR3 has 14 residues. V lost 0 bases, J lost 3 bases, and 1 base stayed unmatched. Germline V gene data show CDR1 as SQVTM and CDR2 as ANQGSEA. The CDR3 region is CSVEELAGEETQYF. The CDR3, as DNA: TGCAGCGTTGAAGAGCTAGCGGGGGAAGAGACCCAGTACTTC. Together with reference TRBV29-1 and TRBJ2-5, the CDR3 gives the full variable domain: SAVISQKPSRDICQRGTSLTIQCQVDSQVTMMFWYRQQPGQSLTLIATANQGSEATYESGFVIDKFPISRPNLTFSTLTVSNMSPEDSSIYLCSVEELAGEETQYFGPGTRLLVL.

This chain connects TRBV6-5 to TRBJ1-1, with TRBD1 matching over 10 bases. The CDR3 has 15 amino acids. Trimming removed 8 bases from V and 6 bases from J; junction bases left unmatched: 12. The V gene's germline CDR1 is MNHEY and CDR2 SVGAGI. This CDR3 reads CASRWGQGFISEAFF. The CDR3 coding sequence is TGTGCCAGCCGGTGGGGACAGGGGTTTATCTCTGAAGCTTTCTTT.

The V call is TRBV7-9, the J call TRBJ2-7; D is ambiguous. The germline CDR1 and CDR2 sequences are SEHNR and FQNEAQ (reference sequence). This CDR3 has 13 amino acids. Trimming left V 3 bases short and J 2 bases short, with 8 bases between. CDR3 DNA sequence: TGTGCCAGCAGCTTTCTAGGAACCTACGAGCAGTACTTC. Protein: CASSFLGTYEQYF.

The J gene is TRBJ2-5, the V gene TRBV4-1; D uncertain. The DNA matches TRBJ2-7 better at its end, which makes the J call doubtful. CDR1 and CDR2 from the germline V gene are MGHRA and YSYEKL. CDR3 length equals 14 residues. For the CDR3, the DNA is TGCGCCAGCAGCCAACTAAGATTAATCTACGAGCAGTACTTC. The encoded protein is CASSQLRLIYEQYF.

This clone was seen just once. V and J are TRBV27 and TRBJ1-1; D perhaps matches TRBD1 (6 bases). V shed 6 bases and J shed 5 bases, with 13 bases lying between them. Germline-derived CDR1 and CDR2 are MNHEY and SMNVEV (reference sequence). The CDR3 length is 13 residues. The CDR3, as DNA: TGTGCCAGCAGCCCCCTGGACAGAACTGAAGCTTTCTTT. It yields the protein CASSPLDRTEAFF.